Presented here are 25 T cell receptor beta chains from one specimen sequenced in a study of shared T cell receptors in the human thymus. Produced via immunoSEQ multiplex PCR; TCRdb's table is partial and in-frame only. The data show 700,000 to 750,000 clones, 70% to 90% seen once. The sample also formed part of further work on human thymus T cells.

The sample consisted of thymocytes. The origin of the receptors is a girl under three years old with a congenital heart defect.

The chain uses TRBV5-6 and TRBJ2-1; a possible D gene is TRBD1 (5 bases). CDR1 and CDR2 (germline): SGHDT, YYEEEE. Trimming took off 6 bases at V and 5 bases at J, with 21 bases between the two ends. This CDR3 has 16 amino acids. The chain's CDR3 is CASTYKGRYGDNEQFF. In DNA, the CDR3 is TGTGCCAGCACGTACAAGGGGCGGTATGGGGACAATGAGCAGTTCTTC.

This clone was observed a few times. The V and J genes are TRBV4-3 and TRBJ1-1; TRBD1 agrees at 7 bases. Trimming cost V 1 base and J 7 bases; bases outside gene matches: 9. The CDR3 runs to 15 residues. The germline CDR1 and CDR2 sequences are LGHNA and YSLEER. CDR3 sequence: CASSQGLEQGNEAFF. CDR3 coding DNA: TGCGCCAGCAGCCAAGGGCTGGAACAGGGGAATGAAGCTTTCTTT.

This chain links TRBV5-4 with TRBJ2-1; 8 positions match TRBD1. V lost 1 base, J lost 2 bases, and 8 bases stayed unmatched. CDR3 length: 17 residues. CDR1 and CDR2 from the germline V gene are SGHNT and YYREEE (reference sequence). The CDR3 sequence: CASSLKSAGGAYNEQFF. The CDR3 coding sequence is TGTGCCAGCAGCTTGAAGTCGGCAGGGGGCGCCTACAATGAGCAGTTCTTC.

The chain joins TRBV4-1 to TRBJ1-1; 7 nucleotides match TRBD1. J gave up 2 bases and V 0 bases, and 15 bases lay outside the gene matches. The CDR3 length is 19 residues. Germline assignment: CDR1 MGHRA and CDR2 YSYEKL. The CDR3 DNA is TGCGCCAGCAGCCAAGATACAGGTTCGACAGGGCCGTTCAACACTGAAGCTTTCTTT. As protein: CASSQDTGSTGPFNTEAFF.

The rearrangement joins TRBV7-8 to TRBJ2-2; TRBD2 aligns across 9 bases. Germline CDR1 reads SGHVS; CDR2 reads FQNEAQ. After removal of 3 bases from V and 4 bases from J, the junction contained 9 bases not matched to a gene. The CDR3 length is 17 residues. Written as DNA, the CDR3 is TGTGCCAGCAGCTTGTTGTGGATAGCGGGGGCCACCGGGGAGCTGTTTTTT. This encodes CASSLLWIAGATGELFF.

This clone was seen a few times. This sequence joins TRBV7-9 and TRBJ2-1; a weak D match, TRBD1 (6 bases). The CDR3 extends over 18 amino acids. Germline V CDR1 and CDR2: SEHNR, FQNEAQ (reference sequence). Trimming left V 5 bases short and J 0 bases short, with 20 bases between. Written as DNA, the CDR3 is TGTGCCAGCAGCCAGACGGGGACAATAGGGAGCTCCTACAATGAGCAGTTCTTC. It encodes CASSQTGTIGSSYNEQFF.

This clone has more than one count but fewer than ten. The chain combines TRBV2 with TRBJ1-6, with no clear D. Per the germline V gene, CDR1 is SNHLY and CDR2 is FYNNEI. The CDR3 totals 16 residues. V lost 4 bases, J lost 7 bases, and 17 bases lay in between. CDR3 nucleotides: TGTGCCAGCAGTGCGTCCCCCCGGGATTCAAATTCACCCCTCCACTTT. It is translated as CASSASPRDSNSPLHF.

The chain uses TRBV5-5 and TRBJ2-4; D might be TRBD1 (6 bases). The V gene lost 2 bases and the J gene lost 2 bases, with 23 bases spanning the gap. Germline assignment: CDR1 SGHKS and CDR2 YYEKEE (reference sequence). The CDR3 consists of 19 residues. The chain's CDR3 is CASSLPNLQGLWSKNIQYF. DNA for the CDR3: TGTGCCAGCAGCTTACCCAACTTGCAGGGGTTATGGTCCAAAAACATTCAGTACTTC.

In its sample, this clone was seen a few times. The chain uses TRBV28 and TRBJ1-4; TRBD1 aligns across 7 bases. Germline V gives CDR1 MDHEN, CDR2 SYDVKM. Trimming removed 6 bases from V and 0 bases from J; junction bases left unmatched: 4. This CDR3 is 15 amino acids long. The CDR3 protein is CASRRQGATNEKLFF. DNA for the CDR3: TGTGCCAGCAGGCGACAGGGAGCAACTAATGAAAAACTGTTTTTT.

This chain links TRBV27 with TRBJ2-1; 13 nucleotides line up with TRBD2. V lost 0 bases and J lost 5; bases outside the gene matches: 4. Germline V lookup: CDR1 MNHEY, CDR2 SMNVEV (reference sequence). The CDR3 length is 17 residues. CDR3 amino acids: CASSLSTSGGPHNEQFF. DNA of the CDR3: TGTGCCAGCAGTTTATCGACTAGCGGGGGGCCACACAATGAGCAGTTCTTC.

The CDR3 region has the DNA TGTGCCAGCAGCCCCCGGGACAGGGGGTTTTACGAGCAGTACTTC. Translation: CASSPRDRGFYEQYF. The chain uses TRBV7-2 and TRBJ2-7, with 11 bases lining up with TRBD1. This CDR3 has 15 residues. From germline, CDR1 is SGHTA and CDR2 FQGNSA. J gave up 4 bases and V 5 bases, and 7 bases lay outside the gene matches.

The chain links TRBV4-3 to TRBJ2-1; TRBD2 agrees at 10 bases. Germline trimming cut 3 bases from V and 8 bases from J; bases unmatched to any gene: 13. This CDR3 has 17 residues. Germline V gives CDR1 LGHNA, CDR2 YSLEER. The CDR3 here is CASSQKRASGGPHEQFF. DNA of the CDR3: TGCGCCAGCAGCCAGAAGCGGGCTAGCGGGGGCCCCCATGAGCAGTTCTTC.

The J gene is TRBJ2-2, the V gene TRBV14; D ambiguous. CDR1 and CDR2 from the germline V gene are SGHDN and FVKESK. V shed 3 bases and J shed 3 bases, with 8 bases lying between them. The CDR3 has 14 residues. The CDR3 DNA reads TGTGCCAGCAGCCAGCAGACACACACCGGGGAGCTGTTTTTT. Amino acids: CASSQQTHTGELFF.

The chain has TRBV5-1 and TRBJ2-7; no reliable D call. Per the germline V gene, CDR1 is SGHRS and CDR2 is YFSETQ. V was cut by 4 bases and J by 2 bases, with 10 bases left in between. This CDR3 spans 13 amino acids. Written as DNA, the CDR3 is TGCGCCAGCAGCCAGGTACCCACCTACGAGCAGTACTTC. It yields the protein CASSQVPTYEQYF.

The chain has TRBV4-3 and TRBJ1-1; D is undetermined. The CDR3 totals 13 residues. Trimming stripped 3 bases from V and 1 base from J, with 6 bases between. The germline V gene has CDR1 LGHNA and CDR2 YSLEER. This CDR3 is CASSQGRNTEAFF. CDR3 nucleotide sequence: TGCGCCAGCAGCCAGGGGAGGAACACTGAAGCTTTCTTT.

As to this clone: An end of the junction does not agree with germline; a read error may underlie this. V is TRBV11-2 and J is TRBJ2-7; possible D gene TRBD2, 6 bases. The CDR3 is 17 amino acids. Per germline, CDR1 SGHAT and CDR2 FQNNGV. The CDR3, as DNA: TGTGCCAGCAGCTTCCGGGCCCGGGACTCCGGCCTACGAGCAGTGGACTTC. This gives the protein CASSFRARDSGLRAVDF. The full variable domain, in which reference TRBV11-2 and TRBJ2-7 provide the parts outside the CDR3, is EAGVAQSPRYKIIEKRQSVAFWCNPISGHATLYWYQQILGQGPKLLIQFQNNGVVDDSQLPKDRFSAERLKGVDSTLKIQPAKLEDSAVYLCASSFRARDSGLRAVDFGPGTRLTVT.

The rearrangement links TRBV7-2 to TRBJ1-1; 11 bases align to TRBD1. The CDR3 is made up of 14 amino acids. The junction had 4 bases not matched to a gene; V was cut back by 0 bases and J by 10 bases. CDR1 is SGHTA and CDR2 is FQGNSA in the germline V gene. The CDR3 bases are TGTGCCAGCAGCTTAGCCCTTGGGACAGGGGGAGCTTTCTTT. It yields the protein CASSLALGTGGAFF.

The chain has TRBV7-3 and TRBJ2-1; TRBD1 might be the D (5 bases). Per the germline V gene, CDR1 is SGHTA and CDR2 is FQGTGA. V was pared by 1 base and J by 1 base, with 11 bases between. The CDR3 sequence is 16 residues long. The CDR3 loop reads CASSLMLGASYNEQFF. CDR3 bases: TGTGCCAGCAGCTTAATGTTAGGGGCTTCCTACAATGAGCAGTTCTTC.

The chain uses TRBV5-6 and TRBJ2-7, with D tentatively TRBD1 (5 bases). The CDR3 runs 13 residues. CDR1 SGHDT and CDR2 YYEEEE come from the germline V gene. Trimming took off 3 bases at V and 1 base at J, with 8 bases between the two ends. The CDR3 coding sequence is TGTGCCAGCAGCTCGACAGATTCCTACGAGCAGTACTTC. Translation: CASSSTDSYEQYF.

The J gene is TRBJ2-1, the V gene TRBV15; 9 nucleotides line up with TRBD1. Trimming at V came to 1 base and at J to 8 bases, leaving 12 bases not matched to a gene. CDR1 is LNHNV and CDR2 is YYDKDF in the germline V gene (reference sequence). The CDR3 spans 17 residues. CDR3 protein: CATSRAGTGFRSDEQFF. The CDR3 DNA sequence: TGTGCCACCAGCAGAGCCGGGACAGGGTTCAGATCTGATGAGCAGTTCTTC.

Written as DNA, the CDR3 is TGTGCCAGCAGTTACCGGGGGGCGGGCTATGGCTACACCTTC. It is translated as CASSYRGAGYGYTF. The gene calls are TRBV6-5 and TRBJ1-2; perhaps TRBD1 as D (6 bases). The ends were cut back, 2 bases at V and 4 bases at J, with 11 bases in the middle. Germline loops: CDR1 MNHEY, CDR2 SVGAGI. The CDR3 loop spans 14 amino acids.

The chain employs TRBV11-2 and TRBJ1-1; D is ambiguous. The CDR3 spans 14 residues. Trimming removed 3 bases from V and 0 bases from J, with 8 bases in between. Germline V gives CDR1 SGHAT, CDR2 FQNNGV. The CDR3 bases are TGTGCCAGCAGCTTCGGTTTATTGAACACTGAAGCTTTCTTT. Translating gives CASSFGLLNTEAFF.

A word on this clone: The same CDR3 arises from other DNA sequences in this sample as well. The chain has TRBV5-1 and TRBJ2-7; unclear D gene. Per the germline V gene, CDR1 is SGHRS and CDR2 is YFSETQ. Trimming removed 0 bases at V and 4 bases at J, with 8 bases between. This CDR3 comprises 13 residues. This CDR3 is CASSLAGRYEQYF. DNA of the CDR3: TGCGCCAGCAGCTTGGCAGGTAGATACGAGCAGTACTTC.

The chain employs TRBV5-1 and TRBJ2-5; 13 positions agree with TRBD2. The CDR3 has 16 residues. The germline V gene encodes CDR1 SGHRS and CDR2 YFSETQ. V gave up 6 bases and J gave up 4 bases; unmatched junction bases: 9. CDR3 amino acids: CASKGLAGPEGETQYF. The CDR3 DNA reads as TGCGCCAGCAAGGGACTAGCGGGGCCCGAGGGAGAGACCCAGTACTTC.

CDR3 coding DNA: TGTGCCAGCAGTTATGGCGACAGGGTTGCCTACGAGCAGTACTTC. Encoded protein: CASSYGDRVAYEQYF. The chain is built from TRBV6-5 and TRBJ2-7, with TRBD1 matching 7 bases. The germline CDR1 and CDR2 sequences are MNHEY and SVGAGI. CDR3 length: 15 amino acids. Losses at the gene ends were 3 bases for V and 2 bases for J; bases not matched to a gene: 7.